This T cell receptor (beta chain) appears in the sequencing data of a study of blood T cell repertoires in COVID-19. V shed 7 bases, J shed 1 base, and the junction held 5 bases outside the gene matches. Germline CDR1 reads ENHRY; CDR2 reads SYGVKD. The CDR3 extends over 14 amino acids. Profiling relied on immunoSEQ multiplex PCR, and the TCRdb table lists in-frame clones only, not all of them. Of around 120,000 clones listed, about 90% were seen once; the top ten hold 0.88%. The rearrangement links TRBV10-3 to TRBJ2-3; the match to TRBD2 covers 7 bases. Sequencing was performed on peripheral blood. This TCR was recovered from a woman aged 45 to 65 with active or convalescent COVID-19. In nucleotides, the CDR3 is TGTGCCATCAACCCTGGGAGGGGCACAGATACGCAGTATTTT. It is translated as CAINPGRGTDTQYF.